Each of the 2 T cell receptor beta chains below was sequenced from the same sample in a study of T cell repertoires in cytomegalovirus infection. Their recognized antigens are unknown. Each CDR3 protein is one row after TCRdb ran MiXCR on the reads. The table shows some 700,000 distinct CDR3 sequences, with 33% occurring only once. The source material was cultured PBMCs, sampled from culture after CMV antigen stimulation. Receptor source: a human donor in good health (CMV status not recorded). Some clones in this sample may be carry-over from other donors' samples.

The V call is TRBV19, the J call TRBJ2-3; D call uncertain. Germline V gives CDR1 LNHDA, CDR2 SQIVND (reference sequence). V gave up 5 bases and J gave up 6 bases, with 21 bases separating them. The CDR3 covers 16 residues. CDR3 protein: CASSATASSSEDTQYF. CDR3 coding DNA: TGTGCCAGTAGTGCGACGGCGTCAAGCTCGGAGGATACGCAGTATTTT.

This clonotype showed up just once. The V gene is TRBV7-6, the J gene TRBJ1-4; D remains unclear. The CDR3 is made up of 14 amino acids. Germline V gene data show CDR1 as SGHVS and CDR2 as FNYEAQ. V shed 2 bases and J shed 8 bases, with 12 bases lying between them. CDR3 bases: TGTGCCAGCAGCTTAACAACCTTTTCAGAAAAACTGTTTTTT. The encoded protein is CASSLTTFSEKLFF.